Following are 20 T cell receptor beta chains from one sample sequenced in a study of cytomegalovirus exposure and HLA in healthy donors. PCR used 60 Vbeta primers and 13 Jbeta primers. Some clones are missing from TCRdb's copy, which holds only in-frame ones; the method was immunoSEQ multiplex PCR. Among over 50,000 clones listed, roughly 83% were seen once. Sequencing input: PBMCs. These receptors all come from a man aged 40-55 years in good health and CMV-seronegative.

The chain is built from TRBV28 and TRBJ2-5, with a weak D call TRBD1 (6 bases). The CDR3 extends over 15 amino acids. V dropped 5 bases and J dropped 4 bases, with 17 bases sitting between them. Germline lookup yields CDR1 MDHEN and CDR2 SYDVKM. The CDR3 nucleotides are TGTGCCAGCAGTCCACCCCGGGACACGGGAGAGACCCAGTACTTC. Translation gives CASSPPRDTGETQYF.

The V gene is TRBV2, the J gene TRBJ2-7; 9 nucleotides align to TRBD2. Trimming removed 8 bases from V and 2 bases from J; junction bases left unmatched: 7. CDR1 and CDR2 from the germline V gene are SNHLY and FYNNEI. CDR3 length: 14 amino acids. The CDR3 nucleotides read TGTGCCAGCGGCAGGGCTAGCGGGGCCTACGAGCAGTACGTC. This gives the protein CASGRASGAYEQYV.

The rearrangement links TRBV7-9 to TRBJ1-6; D may be TRBD1 (5 bases). CDR1 is SEHNR and CDR2 is FQNEAQ in the germline V gene (reference sequence). This CDR3 has 12 residues. V lost 3 bases to trimming and J lost 8 bases, with 5 bases between them. The CDR3 DNA sequence: TGTGCCAGCAGCTTGACAGATTCACCCCTCCACTTT. It specifies CASSLTDSPLHF.

The chain recombines TRBV5-1 with TRBJ1-4; 8 nucleotides align to TRBD1. Germline CDR1 is SGHRS and CDR2 is YFSETQ. J was trimmed by 8 bases and V by 4 bases; bases with no gene match: 4. The CDR3 covers 13 residues. In DNA form, the CDR3 reads TGCGCCAGCAGCATCAGGGGGCCCGAAAAACTGTTTTTT. Translated: CASSIRGPEKLFF.

V is TRBV27 and J is TRBJ1-5; D is perhaps TRBD1 (6 bases). V gave up 0 bases and J gave up 4 bases, with 13 bases separating them. Germline V gene sequence: CDR1 MNHEY, CDR2 SMNVEV (reference sequence). This CDR3 comprises 16 residues. The CDR3, as DNA: TGTGCCAGCAGTTTATCAGGGGGTGGCCCAAATCAGCCCCAGCATTTT. Encoded protein: CASSLSGGGPNQPQHF.

The chain recombines TRBV11-2 with TRBJ2-7, with D tentatively TRBD2 (6 bases). CDR1 and CDR2 from the germline V gene are SGHAT and FQNNGV. The CDR3 has 14 residues. The ends were cut back, 3 bases at V and 1 base at J, with 10 bases in the middle. The CDR3 DNA is TGTGCCAGCAGCTTGGGACTCCGGTCCTACGAGCAGTACGTC. Residues: CASSLGLRSYEQYV.

This chain uses TRBV10-3 with TRBJ2-1; perhaps TRBD1 as D (6 bases). Per germline, CDR1 ENHRY and CDR2 SYGVKD. V lost 5 bases, J lost 10 bases, and 21 bases lay in between. CDR3 length equals 15 residues. CDR3 in amino acids: CAISQDSVSAREQFF. Written as DNA, the CDR3 is TGTGCCATCAGTCAGGACAGTGTGTCGGCTCGGGAGCAGTTCTTC.

The chain carries TRBV4-1 and TRBJ2-5, with a weak D call TRBD1 (5 bases). The V end was cut by 0 bases, the J end by 5 bases, with 16 bases between. CDR3 length equals 16 residues. CDR1 is MGHRA, CDR2 YSYEKL, per germline. The CDR3 nucleotides are TGCGCCAGCAGCCAAGACCCGGGCAGGGTGGAGGAGACCCAGTACTTC. Its protein product is CASSQDPGRVEETQYF.

The chain employs TRBV28 and TRBJ2-7; possible D gene TRBD1, 5 bases. The germline gives CDR1 MDHEN, CDR2 SYDVKM. The CDR3 totals 15 residues. V was shortened by 5 bases and J by 0 bases, with 14 bases between the two germline ends. The CDR3: CASSPRQLSSYEQYV. The CDR3 region has the DNA TGTGCCAGCAGTCCCCGACAGCTGAGCTCCTACGAGCAGTACGTC.

This sequence joins TRBV7-2 and TRBJ1-2; D ambiguous. The length of the CDR3 is 13 residues. The V and J ends lost 1 base and 6 bases respectively, with 9 bases between them. The germline V gene encodes CDR1 SGHTA and CDR2 FQGNSA. The CDR3 spells CASSLGRRDGYTF. The CDR3 DNA follows: TGTGCCAGCAGCTTAGGACGACGGGATGGCTACACCTTC.

The chain recombines TRBV28 with TRBJ2-1, with D possibly being TRBD2 (6 bases). The CDR3 covers 13 residues. Germline V CDR1 and CDR2: MDHEN, SYDVKM. Trimming cost V 8 bases and J 8 bases, with 16 bases left between them. The CDR3 DNA sequence: TGTGCCAGCGTTGGGGGAGGTCGTGATGAGCAGTTCTTC. Translation gives CASVGGGRDEQFF.

The rearrangement joins TRBV28 to TRBJ2-1; D call uncertain. V dropped 7 bases and J dropped 7 bases, with 14 bases sitting between them. Per germline, CDR1 MDHEN and CDR2 SYDVKM. This CDR3 is 13 amino acids long. In nucleotides, the CDR3 is TGTGCCAGCACCCCCCGGATCGGGAATGAGCAGTTCTTC. Its translation: CASTPRIGNEQFF.

This chain links TRBV7-9 with TRBJ2-7, with TRBD2 identical over 13 bases. Germline V gene data show CDR1 as SEHNR and CDR2 as FQNEAQ (reference sequence). Unmatched junction bases numbered 5, after V lost 5 bases and J lost 1 base. The CDR3 is 16 residues long. The CDR3 is CASSLGLAGSSYEQYF. CDR3 nucleotides: TGTGCCAGCAGCCTGGGACTAGCGGGGAGTTCCTACGAGCAGTACTTC.

J is TRBJ1-4 and V is TRBV5-1; tentatively, D is TRBD1 (5 bases). The V end lost 2 bases, the J end lost 1 base, and 9 bases lay between the germline ends. The CDR3 spans 15 residues. The germline gives CDR1 SGHRS, CDR2 YFSETQ. The CDR3 nucleotides read TGCGCCAGCAGCTTACCAGGGTTAACTAATGAAAAACTGTTTTTT. Protein sequence: CASSLPGLTNEKLFF.

V usage is TRBV27 and J usage is TRBJ2-3; TRBD2 matches at 10 bases. The CDR3 extends over 15 amino acids. Germline-derived CDR1 and CDR2 are MNHEY and SMNVEV (reference sequence). V shed 3 bases, J shed 5 bases, and the junction held 5 bases outside the gene matches. CDR3 nucleotide sequence: TGTGCCAGCAGTTTCTCTAGCGGGGGTTTAGATACGCAGTATTTT. Protein product: CASSFSSGGLDTQYF.

V and J are TRBV9 and TRBJ2-2; D uncertain. From germline, CDR1 is SGDLS and CDR2 YYNGEE. The CDR3 sequence is 16 residues long. Trimming removed 0 bases from V and 4 bases from J, with 13 bases in between. The CDR3 DNA reads TGTGCCAGCAGCGTAGAATCAGGCATCCGCACCGGGGAGCTGTTTTTT. Translating it yields CASSVESGIRTGELFF.

The chain couples TRBV10-3 to TRBJ2-7; D is possibly TRBD1 (5 bases). The germline V gene has CDR1 ENHRY and CDR2 SYGVKD. Deletions cut 2 bases from V and 0 bases from J, with 8 bases between. The CDR3 extends over 14 amino acids. Here the CDR3 DNA reads TGTGCCATCAGTGAGCCGGACACCTCCTACGAGCAGTACTTC. Its protein is CAISEPDTSYEQYF.

The J gene is TRBJ1-6, the V gene TRBV5-4, with D unresolved. The CDR3 contains 17 residues. In germline, CDR1 is SGHNT, CDR2 YYREEE (reference sequence). Trimming cost V 1 base and J 0 bases, with 11 bases left between them. The CDR3 DNA reads as TGTGCCAGCAGCTTGTTCTTTGGCGGCTCCTATAATTCACCCCTCCACTTT. Its protein product is CASSLFFGGSYNSPLHF.

The DNA for the CDR3 is TGTGCCTGGGAAGGCGGGGGGGACGAGCAGTACTTC. It translates to CAWEGGGDEQYF. The V call is TRBV30, the J call TRBJ2-7; 9 nucleotides line up with TRBD2. The CDR3 contains 12 residues. The trim removed 5 bases at V and 5 bases at J, leaving 4 bases unmatched. Germline-derived CDR1 and CDR2 are GTSNPN and SVGIG (reference sequence).

The rearrangement joins TRBV29-1 to TRBJ2-2, with TRBD1 matching 7 bases. CDR1 is SQVTM, CDR2 ANQGSEA, per germline. This CDR3 region has 13 residues. V dropped 7 bases and J dropped 0; count of bases not matched to a gene: 2. The CDR3 protein is CSAGTANTGELFF. The DNA of the CDR3 is TGCAGCGCTGGGACAGCGAACACCGGGGAGCTGTTTTTT.